One TCR beta chain is described in this entry. Antigen unknown. The data derive from a study of blood T cells in healthy people across ages. Study results and caveats: A roughly linear age-dependent decrease characterized TCR beta diversity per million T cells.

The germline gives CDR1 SNHLY, CDR2 FYNNEI. The CDR3 runs to 12 residues. The germline V and J ends were trimmed by 3 bases and 9 bases, with 6 bases remaining between them. The donors, aged roughly 6 to 100, were healthy Caucasians from Russia. Then a second PCR, running roughly 6 to 11 cycles, was carried out with a sample-barcoded 5' primer and a J-beta primer mix. TCRdb analysed the 5' RACE reads with MiXCR anew, one entry per CDR3 protein. The sample carries around 620,000 distinct CDR3 sequences, about 25% recorded once. Sequencing used blood. The TCR originated in a woman in her seventies in good health. The chain recombines TRBV2 with TRBJ1-6; D not certain. CDR3: CASSDNSSPLHF. CDR3 coding DNA: TGTGCCAGCAGTGATAACTCTTCACCCCTCCACTTT.